The 21 T cell receptor beta chains below were found in one sample sequenced in a study of persistence of HIV-infected CD4 T cells. Anti-CD3/anti-CD28 beads served as a nonspecific positive control stimulus. Sorting selected CD4+ T cells upregulating both CD40 ligand and CD69. This was the immunoSEQ version 4 assay in survey mode. The data were produced by immunoSEQ multiplex PCR, yet TCRdb's version contains in-frame clones alone and is incomplete. The sample has 44,000 or so clones, 90% to 95% seen once. These receptors are not linked to any known antigen. This specimen was CD4+ T cells sorted from PBMCs after approximately 19-hour stimulation, taken from a patient who received antiretroviral therapy. These receptor sequences come from an adult man with HIV who was CMV-seropositive.

This clone was found a few times. The rearrangement joins TRBV5-8 to TRBJ1-5; D is unclear. CDR3 length equals 15 residues. Trimming stripped 6 bases from V and 2 bases from J, with 15 bases between. Germline CDR1 reads SGHTS; CDR2 reads YDEGEE. The CDR3 DNA follows: TGTGCCAGCATCGACCGGCCGGGAGGCAATCAGCCCCAGCATTTT. Protein: CASIDRPGGNQPQHF.

The rearrangement links TRBV19 to TRBJ1-5, with a weak D call TRBD1 (5 bases). CDR3 length: 17 residues. Per the germline V gene, CDR1 is LNHDA and CDR2 is SQIVND (reference sequence). Trimming took 4 bases from V and 0 from J, leaving 16 bases between them. The CDR3 DNA sequence: TGTGCCAGTAGTACTTTGGCAGAAGGGGTTAGCAATCAGCCCCAGCATTTT. Translating it yields CASSTLAEGVSNQPQHF.

V is TRBV6-5 and J is TRBJ2-3, with 8 bases lining up with TRBD2. The V segment lost 6 bases and the J segment 1 base; nucleotides outside the gene matches: 6. The CDR3 extends over 15 amino acids. Germline V gives CDR1 MNHEY, CDR2 SVGAGI. The CDR3 here is CASSRAGDRTDTQYF. CDR3 bases: TGTGCCAGCAGCCGAGCGGGGGACCGCACAGATACGCAGTATTTT.

The chain links TRBV6-6 to TRBJ1-1, with D possibly matching TRBD1 (5 bases). V was clipped by 4 bases and J by 0 bases, with 9 bases between them. Germline-derived CDR1 and CDR2 are MNHNY and SVGAGI (reference sequence). The CDR3 is 14 amino acids. The CDR3 protein is CASSLPGLNTEAFF. The CDR3 nucleotides are TGTGCCAGCAGTTTACCAGGGCTGAACACTGAAGCTTTCTTT.

This chain connects TRBV10-3 to TRBJ2-6, with 11 nucleotides matching TRBD1. Trimming at V came to 6 bases and at J to 2 bases, leaving 3 bases not matched to a gene. CDR1 and CDR2 from the germline V gene are ENHRY and SYGVKD. The CDR3 consists of 16 residues. CDR3 sequence reads: CAISRDRGTGANVLTF. CDR3 nucleotides: TGTGCCATCAGCAGGGACAGGGGGACTGGGGCCAACGTCCTGACTTTC.

V is TRBV19 and J is TRBJ2-7; D remains ambiguous. This CDR3 has 14 residues. The germline V gene encodes CDR1 LNHDA and CDR2 SQIVND (reference sequence). V lost 3 bases to trimming and J lost 4 bases, with 13 bases between them. CDR3 sequence (DNA): TGTGCCAGTAGTATTTCCGGGTGGGTTTACGAGCAGTACTTC. This encodes CASSISGWVYEQYF.

The chain combines TRBV6-6 with TRBJ2-7; maybe TRBD2 (6 bases). This CDR3 has 15 amino acids. The germline V gene encodes CDR1 MNHNY and CDR2 SVGAGI (reference sequence). V was shortened by 2 bases and J by 7 bases, with 18 bases between the two germline ends. CDR3 sequence reads: CASSYGSGLGEEQYF. CDR3 sequence (DNA): TGTGCCAGCAGTTACGGGTCGGGACTGGGCGAGGAGCAGTACTTC.

The gene calls are TRBV10-3 and TRBJ2-3; 8 bases fit TRBD2. The CDR3 spans 15 residues. Germline trimming cut 0 bases from V and 5 bases from J; bases unmatched to any gene: 4. Germline values: CDR1 ENHRY, CDR2 SYGVKD. The CDR3 nucleotides are TGTGCCATCAGTGAGTCGCGGGGGGCTAAAGATACGCAGTATTTT. Translated: CAISESRGAKDTQYF.

The chain carries TRBV6-5 and TRBJ1-2; TRBD1 is a possible D gene (6 bases). CDR3 length: 15 residues. Germline V gives CDR1 MNHEY, CDR2 SVGAGI. V shed 0 bases and J shed 6 bases, with 14 bases lying between them. CDR3 amino acids: CASSYSGQGGHGYTF. The CDR3, as DNA: TGTGCCAGCAGTTACTCGGGCCAAGGGGGGCATGGCTACACCTTC.

The chain uses TRBV6-5 and TRBJ1-4; TRBD1 matches 7 bases. The CDR3 covers 14 residues. V lost 8 bases to trimming and J lost 4 bases; unmatched junction nucleotides: 7. Germline V CDR1 and CDR2: MNHEY, SVGAGI. The CDR3 spells CASGLGQINEKLFF. In DNA, the CDR3 is TGTGCCAGCGGGTTGGGACAGATTAATGAAAAACTGTTTTTT.

The gene calls are TRBV29-1 and TRBJ2-6; D is unresolved. V was clipped by 2 bases and J by 0 bases, with 5 bases between them. This CDR3 is built from 14 residues. The germline V gene has CDR1 SQVTM and CDR2 ANQGSEA. The chain's CDR3 is CSVELSSGANVLTF. CDR3 in DNA: TGCAGCGTTGAACTGAGCTCTGGGGCCAACGTCCTGACTTTC.

V is TRBV6-6 and J is TRBJ2-3, with 11 nucleotides matching TRBD2. V lost 5 bases, J lost 2 bases, and 12 bases stayed unmatched. The CDR3 is 18 residues long. Looked up from germline, CDR1 is MNHNY and CDR2 is SVGAGI (reference sequence). The DNA of the CDR3 is TGTGCCAGCAGTCCCAGGGGGGGGACTAGCGGTCTCACAGATACGCAGTATTTT. Translating it yields CASSPRGGTSGLTDTQYF.

V is TRBV6-2 or TRBV6-3 and J is TRBJ1-2, with 7 bases that match TRBD1. V gave up 6 bases and J gave up 3 bases; unmatched junction bases: 10. Germline CDR1 MNHEY, CDR2 SVGEGT. This CDR3 region has 15 residues. The CDR3: CASSSIRQGDYGYTF. The CDR3 region has the DNA TGTGCCAGCAGCTCCATTCGACAGGGTGACTATGGCTACACCTTC.

This sequence joins TRBV3-1 (or the pseudogene TRBV3-2) and TRBJ2-3; 8 bases fit TRBD1. Germline values: CDR1 LGHDT, CDR2 YNNKEL (reference sequence). V was pared by 5 bases and J by 1 base, with 2 bases of the junction left unmatched. The CDR3 spans 14 residues. This CDR3 reads CASSWTGRTDTQYF. Written as DNA, the CDR3 is TGTGCCAGCAGCTGGACAGGGCGCACAGATACGCAGTATTTT.

V is TRBV27 and J is TRBJ2-3, with 9 positions matching TRBD2. The V gene's germline CDR1 is MNHEY and CDR2 SMNVEV (reference sequence). The trim removed 5 bases at V and 1 base at J, leaving 13 bases unmatched. The CDR3 runs 18 residues. This CDR3 is CASSPVAGGKFGTDTQYF. The CDR3 nucleotides are TGTGCCAGCAGTCCCGTGGCGGGGGGGAAATTTGGCACAGATACGCAGTATTTT.

The rearrangement uses TRBV28 and TRBJ1-2; no definite D call. Trimming shortened V by 7 bases and J by 0 bases, and 12 bases separated the two germline ends. Germline loops: CDR1 MDHEN, CDR2 SYDVKM. This CDR3 spans 14 amino acids. CDR3 in DNA: TGTGCCAGCAACGAAGGAGGAGCTAACTATGGCTACACCTTC. It translates to CASNEGGANYGYTF.

The chain combines TRBV13 with TRBJ1-3; 7 nucleotides align to TRBD1. CDR1 is PRHDT and CDR2 is FYEKMQ in the germline V gene (reference sequence). This CDR3 comprises 17 residues. The V segment lost 5 bases and the J segment 0 bases; nucleotides outside the gene matches: 10. This chain's CDR3 is CASSEQGRLYSGNTIYF. The CDR3 DNA reads as TGTGCCAGCAGCGAACAGGGGAGGTTATACTCTGGAAACACCATATATTTT.

The rearrangement joins TRBV6-4 to TRBJ2-1; 13 bases map to TRBD2. The CDR3 sequence is 17 residues long. Germline V gives CDR1 MRHNA, CDR2 SNTAGT. V gave up 5 bases and J gave up 0 bases; unmatched junction bases: 4. The CDR3 coding sequence is TGTGCCAGCAGTACTAGCGGGGGGGCCTACTCCTACAATGAGCAGTTCTTC. This gives the protein CASSTSGGAYSYNEQFF.

The chain has TRBV6-2 or TRBV6-3 and TRBJ2-2; no definite D call. V lost 4 bases, J lost 5 bases, and 14 bases lay in between. Germline V CDR1 and CDR2: MNHEY, SVGEGT. The CDR3 covers 15 residues. CDR3 amino acids: CASSLMGLDTGELFF. DNA of the CDR3: TGTGCCAGCAGTTTGATGGGATTGGATACCGGGGAGCTGTTTTTT.

This clone appeared a single time. The gene calls are TRBV6-1 and TRBJ2-7; perhaps D is TRBD1 or TRBD2 (5 bases each). Germline assignment: CDR1 MNHNS and CDR2 SASEGT. Trimming pared 3 bases from V and 1 base from J, leaving 7 bases between. The length of the CDR3 is 13 residues. For the CDR3, the DNA is TGTGCCAGCAGTGATGAGGGGTCCTACGAGCAGTACTTC. Translating gives CASSDEGSYEQYF.

V usage is TRBV6-6 and J usage is TRBJ2-7; D possibly corresponds to TRBD1 (6 bases). V was shortened by 4 bases and J by 4 bases, with 17 bases between the two germline ends. Per germline, CDR1 MNHNY and CDR2 SVGAGI (reference sequence). The CDR3 runs 15 residues. In DNA form, the CDR3 reads TGTGCCAGCAGTTGGGGAACAGGGTTCCGATACGAGCAGTACTTC. It yields the protein CASSWGTGFRYEQYF.